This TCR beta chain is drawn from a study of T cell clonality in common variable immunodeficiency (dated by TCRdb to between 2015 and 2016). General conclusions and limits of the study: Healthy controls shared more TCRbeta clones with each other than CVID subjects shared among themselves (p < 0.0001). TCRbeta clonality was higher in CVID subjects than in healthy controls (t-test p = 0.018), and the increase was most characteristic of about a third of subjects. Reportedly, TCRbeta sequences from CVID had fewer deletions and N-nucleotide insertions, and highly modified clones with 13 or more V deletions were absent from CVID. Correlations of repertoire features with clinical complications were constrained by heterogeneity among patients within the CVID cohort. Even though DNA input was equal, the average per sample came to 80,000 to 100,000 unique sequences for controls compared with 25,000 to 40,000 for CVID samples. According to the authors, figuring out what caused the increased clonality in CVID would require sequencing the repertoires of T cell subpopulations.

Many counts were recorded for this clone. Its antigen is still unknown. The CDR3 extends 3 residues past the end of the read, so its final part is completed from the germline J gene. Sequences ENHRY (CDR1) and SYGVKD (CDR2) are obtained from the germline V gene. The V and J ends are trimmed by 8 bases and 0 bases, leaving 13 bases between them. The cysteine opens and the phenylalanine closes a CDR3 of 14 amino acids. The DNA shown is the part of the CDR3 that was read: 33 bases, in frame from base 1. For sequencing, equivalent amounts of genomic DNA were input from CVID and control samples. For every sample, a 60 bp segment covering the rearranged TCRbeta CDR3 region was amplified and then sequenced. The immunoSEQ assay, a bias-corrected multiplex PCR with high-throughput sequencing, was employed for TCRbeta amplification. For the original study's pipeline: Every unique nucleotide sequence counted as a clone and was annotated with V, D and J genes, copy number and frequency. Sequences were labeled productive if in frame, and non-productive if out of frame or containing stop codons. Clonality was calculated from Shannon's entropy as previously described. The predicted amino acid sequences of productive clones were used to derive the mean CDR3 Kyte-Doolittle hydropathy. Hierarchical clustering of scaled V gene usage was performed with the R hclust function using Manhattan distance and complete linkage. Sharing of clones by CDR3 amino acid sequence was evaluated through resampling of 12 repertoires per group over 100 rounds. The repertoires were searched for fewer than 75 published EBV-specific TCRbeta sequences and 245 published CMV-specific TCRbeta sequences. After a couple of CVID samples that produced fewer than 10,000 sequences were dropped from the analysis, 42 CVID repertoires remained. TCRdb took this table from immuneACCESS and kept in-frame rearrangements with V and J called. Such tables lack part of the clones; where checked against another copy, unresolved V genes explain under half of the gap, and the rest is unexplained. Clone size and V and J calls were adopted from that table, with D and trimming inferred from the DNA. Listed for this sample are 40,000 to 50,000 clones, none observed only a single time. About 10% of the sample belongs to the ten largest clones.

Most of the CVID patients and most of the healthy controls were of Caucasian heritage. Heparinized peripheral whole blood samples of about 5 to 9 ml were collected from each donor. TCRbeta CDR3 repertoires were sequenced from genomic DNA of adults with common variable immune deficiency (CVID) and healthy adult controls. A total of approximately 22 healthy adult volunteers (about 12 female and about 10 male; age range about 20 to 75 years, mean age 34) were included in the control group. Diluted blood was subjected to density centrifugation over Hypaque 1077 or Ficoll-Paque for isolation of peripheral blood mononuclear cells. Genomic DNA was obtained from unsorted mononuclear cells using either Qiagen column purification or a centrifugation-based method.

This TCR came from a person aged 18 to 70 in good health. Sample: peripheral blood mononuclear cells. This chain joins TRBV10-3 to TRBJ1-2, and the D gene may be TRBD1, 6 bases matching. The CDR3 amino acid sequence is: CAIYTPGANYGYTF. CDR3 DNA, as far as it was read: TGTGCCATCTATACCCCAGGGGCTAACTATGGC.